This passage covers 7 T cell receptor beta chains from one sample sequenced in a study of identical twins (dated by TCRdb to between 2015 and 2016). The library was obtained by 5' RACE. The sequencer was an Illumina HiSeq 2000. TCRdb passed the public sequencing reads through fastp at Q25 and MiXCR, retaining productive beta sequences. Here each entry gathers all rows of one CDR3 protein and keeps the most common genes and DNA. The sample contains over 250,000 distinct CDR3 sequences, over 8.5% of them found a single time. The top ten hold around 7.1% of the sample. The data also belong to a second study, concerning yellow fever vaccine responses in identical twins.

The sequencing input was CD8+ T cells sorted from blood. The receptor source for this set is a woman aged 18 to 35 in good health.

In this sample, this clonotype turned up a few times. CDR3 region: CSAVVGTGNNEQFF. The CDR3 DNA is TGCAGCGCCGTGGTGGGGACAGGGAACAATGAGCAGTTCTTC. The J gene is TRBJ2-1, the V gene TRBV29-1, with TRBD1 identical over 9 bases. The junction had 9 bases not matched to a gene; V was cut back by 7 bases and J by 5 bases. Germline CDR1 reads SQVTM; CDR2 reads ANQGSEA. The CDR3 length is 14 residues.

This clonotype was seen repeatedly, ten times or more. V is TRBV29-1 and J is TRBJ1-3, with unresolved D. Germline V gives CDR1 SQVTM, CDR2 ANQGSEA. The V end lost 1 base, the J end lost 0 bases, and 4 bases lay between the germline ends. The CDR3 covers 13 residues. CDR3: CSVEVDSGNTIYF. Written as DNA, the CDR3 is TGCAGCGTTGAAGTGGACTCTGGAAACACCATATATTTT.

This clonotype has only a few counts. The J gene is TRBJ2-3, the V gene TRBV7-8; 7 nucleotides line up with TRBD2. Germline CDR1 SGHVS, CDR2 FQNEAQ. This CDR3 has 15 residues. V shed 5 bases, J shed 3 bases, and the junction held 8 bases outside the gene matches. The CDR3 loop reads CASSEWWGGTDTQYF. CDR3 DNA: TGTGCCAGCAGCGAATGGTGGGGGGGAACAGATACGCAGTATTTT.

As regards this clonotype: At one end the junction does not follow the germline gene, possibly because of a read error. J is TRBJ2-7 and V is TRBV5-6; either TRBD1 or TRBD2 may fit D (6 bases each). This CDR3 comprises 12 residues. Germline CDR1 and CDR2: SGHDT and YYEEEE. The CDR3 spells CASNLGGLEQYF. The CDR3 DNA reads as TGTGCCAGCAACTTGGGGGGCCTCGAGCAGTACTTC. Drawing the rest from reference TRBV5-6 and TRBJ2-7, the complete variable domain is DAGVTQSPTHLIKTRGQQVTLRCSPKSGHDTVSWYQQALGQGPQFIFQYYEEEERQRGNFPDRFSGHQFPNYSSELNVNALLLGDSALYLCASNLGGLEQYFGPGTRLTVT.

Written as DNA, the CDR3 is TGTGCCAGCATTGAGGGGTTGTCAGATACGCAGTATTTT. Its protein is CASIEGLSDTQYF. The chain joins TRBV7-2 to TRBJ2-3; D assignment may be TRBD1 or TRBD2 (5 bases each). V lost 7 bases to trimming and J lost 4 bases, with 12 bases between them. Germline V lookup: CDR1 SGHTA, CDR2 FQGNSA. The CDR3 loop spans 13 amino acids.

This chain connects TRBV3-1 to TRBJ1-1; TRBD1 agrees at 7 bases. Germline values: CDR1 LGHDT, CDR2 YNNKEL (reference sequence). The J segment lost 1 base and the V segment lost 0 bases, leaving 2 bases of the junction unmatched. This CDR3 has 15 residues. This chain's CDR3 is CASSQDEGANTEAFF. Here the CDR3 DNA reads TGTGCCAGCAGCCAAGATGAGGGGGCGAACACTGAAGCTTTCTTT. Combining the CDR3 with reference TRBV3-1 and TRBJ1-1 gives the whole variable domain DTAVSQTPKYLVTQMGNDKSIKCEQNLGHDTMYWYKQDSKKFLKIMFSYNNKELIINETVPNRFSPKSPDKAHLNLHINSLELGDSAVYFCASSQDEGANTEAFFGQGTRLTVV.

The chain has TRBV4-3 and TRBJ2-7, with unresolved D. The V end was cut by 0 bases, the J end by 2 bases, with 11 bases between. This CDR3 is 15 amino acids long. Germline V gene data show CDR1 as LGHNA and CDR2 as YSLEER. The CDR3 reads CASSQDLLDPYEQYF. The CDR3 coding sequence is TGCGCCAGCAGCCAAGACCTCCTCGATCCCTACGAGCAGTACTTC.